These 22 T cell receptor beta chains share one sample of origin, sequenced in a study of blood T cell repertoires in COVID-19. Here immunoSEQ multiplex PCR was the method, and the copy in TCRdb shows in-frame clones only, minus some. The profile covers around 200,000 clones, with approximately 83% appearing a single time and 2% to 3% taken by the ten largest. Sequencing used peripheral blood. The receptors derive from a middle-aged woman with active or convalescent COVID-19.

V gene TRBV5-5 combines with J gene TRBJ2-1, with 7 bases identical to TRBD1. The junction had 5 bases not matched to a gene; V was cut back by 5 bases and J by 0 bases. CDR1 is SGHKS, CDR2 YYEKEE, per germline (reference sequence). The CDR3 extends over 15 amino acids. The CDR3 nucleotides are TGTGCCAGCAGACTCGGACAGGACTCCTACAATGAGCAGTTCTTC. Its protein is CASRLGQDSYNEQFF.

V and J are TRBV7-3 and TRBJ1-6; 7 positions match TRBD1. The CDR3 is 16 residues long. Germline CDR1 is SGHTA and CDR2 is FQGTGA. V lost 8 bases, J lost 3 bases, and 10 bases stayed unmatched. CDR3 loop: CASPPLGGGYNSPLHF. The CDR3 DNA is TGTGCCAGCCCTCCGTTAGGGGGCGGCTATAATTCACCCCTCCACTTT.

This chain connects TRBV24-1 to TRBJ2-1; 11 nucleotides match TRBD2. The CDR3 is 16 amino acids. CDR1 is KGHDR and CDR2 is SFDVKD in the germline V gene. Losses at the gene ends were 1 base for V and 6 bases for J; bases not matched to a gene: 4. The CDR3 protein is CATSDFSSGRLNEQFF. The CDR3 DNA reads TGTGCCACCAGTGATTTTTCTAGCGGGAGGCTCAATGAGCAGTTCTTC.

The chain recombines TRBV6-1 with TRBJ2-1; D is ambiguous. Germline CDR1 reads MNHNS; CDR2 reads SASEGT. Between the trimmed V and J ends, which lost 0 bases and 7 bases, there was a span of 7 bases. The length of the CDR3 is 13 residues. The CDR3 spells CASSEAAYNEQFF. CDR3 nucleotides: TGTGCCAGCAGTGAAGCAGCTTATAATGAGCAGTTCTTC.

In its sample, this clone was seen a few times. The chain links TRBV18 to TRBJ2-1; 8 bases agree with TRBD2. The V and J ends lost 3 bases and 8 bases, in that order; junction bases with no gene match: 9. This CDR3 has 15 amino acids. Germline CDR1 KGHSH, CDR2 LQKENI. CDR3 protein: CASSPRRGGSDEQFF. The DNA of the CDR3 is TGTGCCAGCTCACCTAGACGGGGGGGAAGTGATGAGCAGTTCTTC. The full variable domain, with the rest looked up from reference TRBV18 and TRBJ2-1, is NAGVMQNPRHLVRRRGQEARLRCSPMKGHSHVYWYRQLPEEGLKFMVYLQKENIIDESGMPKERFSAEFPKEGPSILRIQQVVRGDSAAYFCASSPRRGGSDEQFFGPGTRLTVL.

In DNA, the CDR3 is TGTGCCAGCATAGAAACAGGGGACACTGAAGCTTTCTTT. As protein: CASIETGDTEAFF. The chain recombines TRBV2 with TRBJ1-1, with 7 bases matching TRBD1. Germline CDR1 SNHLY, CDR2 FYNNEI. The CDR3 runs to 13 residues. V shed 7 bases, J shed 3 bases, and the junction held 5 bases outside the gene matches.

The chain links TRBV5-1 to TRBJ2-2; D is undetermined. From germline, CDR1 is SGHRS and CDR2 YFSETQ. V was clipped by 0 bases and J by 6 bases, with 15 bases between them. This CDR3 comprises 16 residues. The CDR3 region is CASSLESQRRPGELFF. The DNA of the CDR3 is TGCGCCAGCAGCTTGGAGAGCCAAAGGCGGCCCGGGGAGCTGTTTTTT.

The V and J genes are TRBV7-8 and TRBJ2-7; 7 bases are a match to TRBD1. The CDR3 is 13 residues long. The J segment lost 3 bases and the V segment lost 3 bases, leaving 2 bases of the junction unmatched. The germline V gene has CDR1 SGHVS and CDR2 FQNEAQ. The CDR3 loop reads CASSLRDSYEQYF. CDR3 nucleotides: TGTGCCAGCAGCTTGAGGGACAGCTACGAGCAGTACTTC. Full variable domain (outside the CDR3, taken from reference TRBV7-8 and TRBJ2-7): GAGVSQSPRYKVAKRGQDVALRCDPISGHVSLFWYQQALGQGPEFLTYFQNEAQLDKSGLPSDRFFAERPEGSVSTLKIQRTQQEDSAVYLCASSLRDSYEQYFGPGTRLTVT.

The CDR3 loop reads CAISEPGTGAGYTF. The CDR3 DNA reads TGTGCCATCAGTGAGCCAGGGACAGGGGCCGGCTACACCTTC. This rearrangement joins TRBV10-3 to TRBJ1-2; TRBD1 matches 10 bases. The CDR3 totals 14 residues. Germline CDR1 ENHRY, CDR2 SYGVKD. V was clipped by 2 bases and J by 8 bases; unmatched bases: 5.

The rearrangement uses TRBV18 and TRBJ1-2, with 8 bases that match TRBD1. The length of the CDR3 is 16 residues. V gave up 1 base and J gave up 6 bases; unmatched junction bases: 10. The germline V gene encodes CDR1 KGHSH and CDR2 LQKENI. This chain's CDR3 is CASSPLSGQGENGYTF. In nucleotides, the CDR3 is TGTGCCAGCTCACCACTTTCCGGACAGGGCGAGAATGGCTACACCTTC.

The rearrangement uses TRBV2 and TRBJ2-1, with 8 bases that match TRBD1. In germline, CDR1 is SNHLY, CDR2 FYNNEI. The J segment lost 10 bases and the V segment lost 8 bases, leaving 13 bases of the junction unmatched. The CDR3 is made up of 14 amino acids. CDR3: CASGETGAVREQFF. As DNA, the CDR3 is TGTGCCAGCGGGGAGACAGGGGCCGTCAGAGAGCAGTTCTTC. Complete variable domain (other parts from reference TRBV2 and TRBJ2-1): EPEVTQTPSHQVTQMGQEVILRCVPISNHLYFYWYRQILGQKVEFLVSFYNNEISEKSEIFDDQFSVERPDGSNFTLKIRSTKLEDSAMYFCASGETGAVREQFFGPGTRLTVL.

The CDR3 protein is CAWGSGRGGDTQYF. The CDR3 DNA is TGTGCCTGGGGGAGCGGGCGCGGTGGAGATACGCAGTATTTT. The chain employs TRBV30 and TRBJ2-3; D may be TRBD2 (6 bases). The ends were cut back, 5 bases at V and 5 bases at J, with 17 bases in the middle. The CDR3 length is 14 residues. Germline CDR1 GTSNPN, CDR2 SVGIG (reference sequence).

The gene calls are TRBV11-3 and TRBJ2-1; TRBD2 matches 10 bases. Germline-derived CDR1 and CDR2 are SGHNT and YENEEA. This CDR3 region has 17 residues. Trimming removed 7 bases from V and 10 bases from J; junction bases left unmatched: 19. CDR3: CASIPAGGSGGSGEQFF. In nucleotides, the CDR3 is TGTGCCAGCATCCCAGCTGGGGGTAGCGGGGGGTCGGGGGAGCAGTTCTTC.

The rearrangement links TRBV11-3 to TRBJ2-7, with 13 bases that match TRBD2. J lost 5 bases, V lost 3 bases, and 10 bases had no gene match. The CDR3 runs to 17 residues. The germline V gene has CDR1 SGHNT and CDR2 YENEEA. In DNA form, the CDR3 reads TGTGCCAGCAGCTTCGGGACTAGCGGGGCCGGAGGCGACGAGCAGTACTTC. It codes for CASSFGTSGAGGDEQYF.

The rearrangement joins TRBV6-6 to TRBJ2-7; 11 bases match TRBD1. Germline CDR1 reads MNHNY; CDR2 reads SVGAGI (reference sequence). Trimming removed 2 bases from V and 6 bases from J; junction bases left unmatched: 9. CDR3 length equals 16 residues. Here the CDR3 reads CASSYAPDRGLSEQYF. CDR3 nucleotide sequence: TGTGCCAGCAGTTACGCCCCGGACAGGGGGCTGAGCGAGCAGTACTTC.

V usage is TRBV5-6 and J usage is TRBJ1-4; D uncertain. The CDR3 totals 14 residues. From germline, CDR1 is SGHDT and CDR2 YYEEEE. V was shortened by 2 bases and J by 4 bases, with 9 bases between the two germline ends. The CDR3 nucleotides are TGTGCCAGCAGCTTTCTTTTAATTAATGAAAAACTGTTTTTT. Its protein is CASSFLLINEKLFF.

The chain recombines TRBV11-2 with TRBJ2-7; D perhaps matches TRBD1 (6 bases). This CDR3 is built from 15 residues. The V end lost 3 bases, the J end lost 2 bases, and 14 bases lay between the germline ends. CDR1 is SGHAT, CDR2 FQNNGV, per germline. In DNA, the CDR3 is TGTGCCAGCAGCTTCCTTCAGGGGCGTCCCTACGAGCAGTACTTC. Translation: CASSFLQGRPYEQYF.

This rearrangement joins TRBV2 to TRBJ2-2; D is unresolved. Trimming removed 6 bases from V and 6 bases from J, with 8 bases in between. Germline CDR1 SNHLY, CDR2 FYNNEI. There are 12 residues in the CDR3. CDR3 in DNA: TGTGCCAGCAGCCGTCCCCCCGGGGAGCTGTTTTTT. Translated: CASSRPPGELFF.

The chain has TRBV2 and TRBJ2-3, with D perhaps TRBD2 (6 bases). This CDR3 spans 15 amino acids. Germline CDR1 SNHLY, CDR2 FYNNEI. V was clipped by 6 bases and J by 1 base, with 14 bases between them. For the CDR3, the DNA is TGTGCCAGCAGCATCGGACTAACGGGCACAGATACGCAGTATTTT. Amino acid sequence: CASSIGLTGTDTQYF.

This clone is a singleton in its sample. An end of the junction differs from the germline gene, which may be a read error. The genes are TRBV7-7 and TRBJ1-1; no reliable D call. There are 13 residues in the CDR3. CDR1 and CDR2 (germline): SSHAT, FNYEAQ (reference sequence). CDR3 sequence (DNA): TGTGCTAGCAGCTTTCGGGAGGACACTGAAGCTTTCTTT. It encodes CASSFREDTEAFF.

The chain has TRBV10-3 and TRBJ1-6, with TRBD1 as a possible D gene (5 bases). The CDR3 is made up of 15 amino acids. Trimming removed 2 bases from V and 7 bases from J, with 12 bases in between. Germline V gene lookup returns CDR1 ENHRY and CDR2 SYGVKD. DNA of the CDR3: TGTGCCATCAGTGAGGAGTTACAGGCCAATTCACCCCTCCACTTT. It is translated as CAISEELQANSPLHF.

The chain uses TRBV12-3 or TRBV12-4 and TRBJ1-1; 9 bases fit TRBD1. V dropped 6 bases and J dropped 4; count of bases not matched to a gene: 3. The CDR3 consists of 13 residues. In DNA, the CDR3 is TGTGCCAGCAGGTTGACAGGGGGCACTGAAGCTTTCTTT. Translation: CASRLTGGTEAFF.